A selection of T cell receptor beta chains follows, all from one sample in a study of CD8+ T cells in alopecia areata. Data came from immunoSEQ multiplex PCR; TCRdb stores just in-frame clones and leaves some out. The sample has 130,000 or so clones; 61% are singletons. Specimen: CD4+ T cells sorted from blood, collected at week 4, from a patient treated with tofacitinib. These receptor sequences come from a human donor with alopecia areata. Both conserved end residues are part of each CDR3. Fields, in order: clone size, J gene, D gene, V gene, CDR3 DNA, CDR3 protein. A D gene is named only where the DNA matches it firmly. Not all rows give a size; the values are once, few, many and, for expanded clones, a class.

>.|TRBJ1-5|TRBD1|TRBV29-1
TGCAGCGTTGCCCCAGGGACAGGGGATCAGCCCCAGCATTTT
CSVAPGTGDQPQHF
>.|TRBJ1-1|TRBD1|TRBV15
TGTGCCACCAGCAGAGATCAGGGGGTAAGCGAAGCTTTCTTT
CATSRDQGVSEAFF
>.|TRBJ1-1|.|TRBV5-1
TGCGCCAGCAGCTTGGAACCCCTCGGGGGCACTGAAGCTTTCTTT
CASSLEPLGGTEAFF
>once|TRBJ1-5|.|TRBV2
TGTGCCAGCAGGCAGGAGCACCATAGCAATCAGCCCCAGCATTTT
CASRQEHHSNQPQHF
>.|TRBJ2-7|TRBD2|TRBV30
TGTGCCTGGAGTCTAGCGGTCGAGCAGTACTTC
CAWSLAVEQYF
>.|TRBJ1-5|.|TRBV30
TGTGCCTGGACAAGGACAGGCAATCAGCCCCAGCATTTT
CAWTRTGNQPQHF
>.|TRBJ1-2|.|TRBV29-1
TGCAGCGTGGGGGTTGCGAGGACCCCCTATGGCTACACCTTC
CSVGVARTPYGYTF
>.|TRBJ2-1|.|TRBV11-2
TGTGCCAGCAGCTTAGGCCGGGGTAATGAGCAGTTCTTC
CASSLGRGNEQFF
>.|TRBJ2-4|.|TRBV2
TGTGCCAGCAGACCCGGGATCTTAAACATTCAGTACTTC
CASRPGILNIQYF
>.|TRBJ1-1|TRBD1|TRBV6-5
TGTGCCAGCAGTTACTCCCCAGGGGGAGGATCTGAAGCTTTCTTT
CASSYSPGGGSEAFF
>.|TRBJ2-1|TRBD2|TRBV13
TGTGCCAGCAGCCGACTGCTAGCGGGAAAGGGATCCAATGAGCAGTTCTTC
CASSRLLAGKGSNEQFF
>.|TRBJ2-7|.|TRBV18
TGTGCCAGCTCACCAAGGGGGGAGGAGCAGTACTTC
CASSPRGEEQYF
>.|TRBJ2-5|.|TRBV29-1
TGCAGCGTTGTTCTCGGGGGAGAGACCCAGTACTTC
CSVVLGGETQYF
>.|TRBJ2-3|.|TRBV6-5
TGTGCCAGCAGCCCCCCGAGATTAGGCACAGATACGCAGTATTTT
CASSPPRLGTDTQYF
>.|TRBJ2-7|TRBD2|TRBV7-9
TGTGCCAGCAGCCCTAGGGCGGGAGGTAACGAGCAGTACTTC
CASSPRAGGNEQYF
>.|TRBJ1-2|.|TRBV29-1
TGCAGCGTTTACAGCTATGGCTACACCTTC
CSVYSYGYTF
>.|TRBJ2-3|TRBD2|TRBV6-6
TGTGCCAGCAGTTACTACGGACTAGCGGGCACAGATACGCAGTATTTT
CASSYYGLAGTDTQYF
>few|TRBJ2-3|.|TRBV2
TGTGCCAGCAGTGAAGGGACTAGCACAGATACGCAGTATTTT
CASSEGTSTDTQYF
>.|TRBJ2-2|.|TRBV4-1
TGCGCCAGCAGCCAAGTTGACATGGGGTTAAGCACCGGGGAGCTGTTTTTT
CASSQVDMGLSTGELFF
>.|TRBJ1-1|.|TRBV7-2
TGTGCCAGCAGCTTACAGACGAACACTGAAGCTTTCTTT
CASSLQTNTEAFF
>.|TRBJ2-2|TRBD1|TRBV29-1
TGCAGCGTGACCGGGACAGGGACCGGGGAGCTGTTTTTT
CSVTGTGTGELFF
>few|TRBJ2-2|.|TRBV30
TGTGCCTGGAGTCTCAGAGTTTCGGGGGAGCTGTTTTTT
CAWSLRVSGELFF
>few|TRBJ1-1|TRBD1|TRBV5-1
TGCGCCAGCTCCCTGGGGAGGGGGCGAACTGAAGCTTTCTTT
CASSLGRGRTEAFF
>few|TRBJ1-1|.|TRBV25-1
TGTGCCAGCAGTGATTACCGGGCCACGGTAAAAGCTTTCTTT
CASSDYRATVKAFF
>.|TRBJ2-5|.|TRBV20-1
TGCAGTGCTTACTACGCAGAGACCCAGTACTTC
CSAYYAETQYF
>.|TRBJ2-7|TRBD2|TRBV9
TGTGCCAGCAGCGTACTAGCGGGAGATTCCGAGCAGTACTTC
CASSVLAGDSEQYF
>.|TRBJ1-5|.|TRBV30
TGTGCCTGGAGTGTGGCAGGCTATAGCAATCAGCCCCAGCATTTT
CAWSVAGYSNQPQHF
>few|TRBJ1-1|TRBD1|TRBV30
TGTGCCTGGAGTCCTATTGGGACAGTGAACACTGAAGCTTTCTTT
CAWSPIGTVNTEAFF
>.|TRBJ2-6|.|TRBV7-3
TGTGCCAGCAGCTTAATCTCTGGGGCCAACGTCCTGACTTTC
CASSLISGANVLTF
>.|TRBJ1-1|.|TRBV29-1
TGCAGCGTTGAAAAAGGGAACACTGAAGCTTTCTTT
CSVEKGNTEAFF
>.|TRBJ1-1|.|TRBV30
TGTGCCTGGAGCATGCAGGGGACTGAAGCTTTCTTT
CAWSMQGTEAFF
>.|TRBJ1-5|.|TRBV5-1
TGCGCCAGCAGCTTTGATTCAGGCGGTCAGCCCCAGCATTTT
CASSFDSGGQPQHF
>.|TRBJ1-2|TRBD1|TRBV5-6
TGTGCCAGCAGCTTGACAGGGGCGAGGGTTAACTATGGCTACACCTTC
CASSLTGARVNYGYTF
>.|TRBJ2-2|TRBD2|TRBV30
TGTGCCTGGAGATCTGCGGGAGAAAACGGGGAGCTGTTTTTT
CAWRSAGENGELFF
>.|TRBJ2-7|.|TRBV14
TGTGCCAACCGGACTGCTCCCTTAAGCTCCTACGAGCAGTACTTC
CANRTAPLSSYEQYF
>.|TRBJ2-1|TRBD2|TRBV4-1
TGCGCCAGCAGCCAAGATAGCGGGAGTTCCTACAATGAGCAGTTCTTC
CASSQDSGSSYNEQFF
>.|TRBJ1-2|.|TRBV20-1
TGCAGTGTTAAGGCGGGCGGCTACACCTTC
CSVKAGGYTF
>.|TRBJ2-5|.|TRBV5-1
TGCGCCAGCAGCTTGGTTGAGACCCAGTACTTC
CASSLVETQYF
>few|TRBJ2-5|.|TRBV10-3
TGTGCCATCAGTGCCCGACAGAACCAAGAGACCCAGTACTTC
CAISARQNQETQYF
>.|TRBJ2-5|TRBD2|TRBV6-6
TGCGCCAGCAGTGGGGTTAGCGGGAGCGGAGAGACCCAGTACTTC
CASSGVSGSGETQYF
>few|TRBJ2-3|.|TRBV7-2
TGTGCCAGCAGGCAAGAGGGGGCAGATACGCAGTATTTT
CASRQEGADTQYF
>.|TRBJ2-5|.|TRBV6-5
TGTGCCAGCAGTTACTCCCGGAAAAAAGAGACCCAGTACTTC
CASSYSRKKETQYF
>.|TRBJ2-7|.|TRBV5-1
TGCGCCAGCAGCTTGGTTGGACAGATCGAGCAGTACTTC
CASSLVGQIEQYF
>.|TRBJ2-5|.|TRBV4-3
TGCGCCAGCAGCCAGAGGGCCCAAGAGACCCAGTACTTC
CASSQRAQETQYF
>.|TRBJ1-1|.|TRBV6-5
TGTGCCAGCAGTTACGAAATGAACACTGAAGCTTTCTTT
CASSYEMNTEAFF
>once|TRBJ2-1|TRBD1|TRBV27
TGTGCCAGCAGTAACGACAGGGGGTCCTACAATGAGCAGTTCTTC
CASSNDRGSYNEQFF
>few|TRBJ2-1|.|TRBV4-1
TGCGCCAGCAGCCACCAGGACTCCTCTACAATGGGGCAGTTCTTC
CASSHQDSSTMGQFF
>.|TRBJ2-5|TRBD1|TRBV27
TGTGCCAGCAGTACCAGACAGGGCCAAGAGACCCAGTACTTC
CASSTRQGQETQYF
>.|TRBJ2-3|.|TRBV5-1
TGCGCCAGCAGCGGGGGTCCTGGCCGCACAGATACGCAGTATTTT
CASSGGPGRTDTQYF
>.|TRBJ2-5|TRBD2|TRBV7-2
TGTGCCAGCAGCTCGACTAGCGGGGCGGGAGAGACCCAGTACTTC
CASSSTSGAGETQYF
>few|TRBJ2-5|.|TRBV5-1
TGCGCCAGCAGCTTTCAGAACTTACAAGAGACCCAGTACTTC
CASSFQNLQETQYF
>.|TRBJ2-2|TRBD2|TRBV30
TGTGCCTGGAGTGTAATCGGGCGGGAGGCCACCGGGGAGCTGTTTTTT
CAWSVIGREATGELFF
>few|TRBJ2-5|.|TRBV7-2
TGTGCCAGCAGCTTAGTCCAGGGCGGATCATCCGGGGAGACCCAGTACTTC
CASSLVQGGSSGETQYF
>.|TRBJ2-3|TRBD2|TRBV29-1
TGCAGCGTTGAGGGACTAAGAACTTCCACAGATACGCAGTATTTT
CSVEGLRTSTDTQYF
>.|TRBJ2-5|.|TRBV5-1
TGCGCCAGCAGCTTGGACCCTGACAGGCGCCAAGAGACCCAGTACTTC
CASSLDPDRRQETQYF